This T cell receptor (beta chain) was captured by sequencing in a study of T cells in Graves' hyperthyroidism and ophthalmopathy (dated by TCRdb to between 2019 and 2020). In terms of the full investigation: Peripheral blood samples were taken at the time of initial diagnosis, prior to any treatment. To identify TCR V-J signatures that set the groups apart, the researchers used a discovery cohort of about a hundred patients, made up of 43 with Graves' ophthalmopathy and about 55 with stable Graves' hyperthyroidism. An independent validation cohort of about 19 hyperthyroidism patients and 17 patients who later progressed to ophthalmopathy tested prospective prediction of ophthalmopathy. For training and testing, the roughly 97 patients in the discovery cohort were randomly divided in a 7:3 ratio. The study also compared thyroid tissue and blood T-cell repertoires from several Graves' hyperthyroidism patients. Once sampling was done, hyperthyroidism patients were given methimazole at a starting dose of 30 mg daily, whereas ophthalmopathy patients were given high-dose intravenous methylprednisolone. The paper reports TCR Vbeta CDR3 sequencing of over 120 peripheral blood samples: some 41 ophthalmopathy, 70 to 85 hyperthyroidism and some 17 progressor patients.

The TCR beta CDR3 regions were amplified from RNA transcripts. For the first round of RT-PCR on the TCR CDR3, the HTBI primer set was used together with the Qiagen OneStep RT-PCR kit. Libraries were constructed in a second round of multiplex PCR, after which size selection and purification were performed. Sequencing of the libraries was done on an Illumina HiSeq2000 using paired-end 100 bp reads. For the original study's pipeline: Raw data were processed with SOAPnuke, discarding reads with adapters, uncalled bases, mean Phred below 15, or no exact constant-primer or identifier match. High-quality paired reads were merged using COPE v1.2.5, and each unique nucleotide sequence was defined as a clonotype. Clonotypes were aligned to IMGT TRBV, TRBD and TRBJ reference segments using MiTCR v1.1. Analysis was restricted to V-J combinations with a frequency above 0.0001, which covered 98% to 99.2% of repertoires. The TCS score was defined as the ratio of F50 (clonal expansion) to E x V (chaos), calculated using BLOSUM62-based TCRdist between CDR3 peptides within each V-J. Welch's t-statistics and random forest reduced 514 V-J features to 10 to 15, which were used in a naive Bayes classifier (R e1071). TCRdb reran the public reads through fastp at Q25 and MiXCR, keeping productive beta chains. A single entry per CDR3 protein holds the most common genes and DNA from its merged rows. The V and J calls follow TCRdb's processing rather than the paper's. This sample holds approximately 530,000 distinct CDR3 sequences; 15% to 20% were observed only once. Together, the top ten hold around 50% of the sample.

The CDR3 contains 15 residues, cysteine and phenylalanine counted. The only DNA kept is the CDR3, 45 bases in frame from the first base. V lost 2 bases and J lost 8 bases; the stretch between them is 16 bases long. The germline V gene provides CDR1 MDHEN and CDR2 SYDVKM. At least ten counts were recorded for this clonotype. Its antigen remains unidentified. The sample holds no much larger clone one base away, and base qualities are not on file. The paper's findings and limits, for the study overall: Sample size was not statistically predetermined, and blinding of investigators to group allocation was not performed. During validation, the model predicted progression to ophthalmopathy a median of approximately six months ahead of onset, with around 71% sensitivity and roughly 72% specificity. Ophthalmopathy was separated from stable hyperthyroidism by a 13 V-J signature model, with approximately 90% sensitivity and about 81% specificity obtained in cross-validation and 80%/75% obtained in testing. Most expanded thyroid clonotypes (frequency above 0.001) were also found in blood, which suggests that blood repertoires may mirror thyroid immune responses.

Ophthalmopathy patients had moderately to severely active disease, Clinical Activity Score of at least 3, NOSPECS grade of at least 4, and duration under 3 months. Patients with uncontrolled infections, other autoimmune diseases, pregnancy or lactation were excluded. Diagnoses relied on clinical symptoms, serum thyroxine and TRAb, thyroid ultrasound and orbital computed tomography. PBMCs were isolated from about 9 ml of fresh peripheral blood by Ficoll-Paque density gradient centrifugation. Total RNA was extracted with Trizol reagent, and quality was checked on an Agilent 2100 Bioanalyzer. The sequence was collected from a man between 35 and 55 years old with Graves' ophthalmopathy. The rearrangement joined TRBV28 to TRBJ2-1; TRBD1 could be the D gene, as 7 bases match. The source material was blood. The DNA reads as follows: TGTGCCAGCAGTTTAGTCGGCAGGGGGGACGATGAGCAGTTCTTC. The resulting protein is CASSLVGRGDDEQFF.